Below, 18 T cell receptor beta chains from the same sample are listed, as sequenced in a study of CXCR3-negative and CXCR3-positive naive CD8 T cells. Regarding the study as a whole: Relative to CXCR3-negative naive cells, CXCR3-positive naive cells had more hydrophobic TRB CDR3s.

The authors prepared UMI-labeled TRB cDNA libraries by 5' RACE. TCRdb reprocessed the 5' RACE reads and reports one entry per CDR3 protein, with no DNA. With approximately 140,000 distinct CDR3 sequences in the sample, the ten largest clones hold roughly 0.27%. For these TCRs, the target antigens are not known. The sequenced material came from naive CXCR3+ CD8+ T cells from blood. Specified subset: CD45RO-CCR7+CD27+CD95- naive CD8+ T cells expressing CXCR3 (TNR3+). These TCRs come from a human donor in good health. Some clones in this sample may be carry-over from other donors' samples.

The chain combines TRBV12-3 or TRBV12-4 with TRBJ2-1; TCRdb reports TRBD1, a call that lacks DNA to check it against. This CDR3 contains 14 residues. This CDR3 is CASSLLGEGDEQFF.

The rearrangement uses TRBV6-2 or TRBV6-3 and TRBJ2-5; the TCRdb call, TRBD2, lacks DNA for checking. Germline CDR1 reads MNHEY; CDR2 reads SVGEGT. There are 13 residues in the CDR3. The CDR3 loop is CASSVGLWETQYF.

V gene TRBV5-1 combines with J gene TRBJ2-1. This CDR3 comprises 12 residues. CDR1 and CDR2 (germline): SGHRS, YFSETQ. This CDR3 reads CASSLVRNEQFF. Drawing the rest from reference TRBV5-1 and TRBJ2-1, the complete variable domain is KAGVTQTPRYLIKTRGQQVTLSCSPISGHRSVSWYQQTPGQGLQFLFEYFSETQRNKGNFPGRFSGRQFSNSRSEMNVSTLELGDSALYLCASSLVRNEQFFGPGTRLTVL.

This rearrangement joins TRBV10-3 to TRBJ1-2. The CDR3 contains 12 residues. The V gene's germline CDR1 is ENHRY and CDR2 SYGVKD. The CDR3 is CAISEPSYGYTF.

This chain joins TRBV20-1 and TRBJ2-5; the D gene TCRdb calls, TRBD2, cannot be checked with no DNA. The length of the CDR3 is 17 residues. Per germline, CDR1 DFQATT and CDR2 SNEGSKA (reference sequence). CDR3: CSARDSTSGYAQETQYF.

V is TRBV7-8 and J is TRBJ2-7; there is no DNA to check the TCRdb D call of TRBD2. This CDR3 comprises 14 residues. Per germline, CDR1 SGHVS and CDR2 FQNEAQ. CDR3: CASSLQTSGYEQYF.

The gene calls are TRBV6-2 or TRBV6-3 and TRBJ2-7; absent DNA, TCRdb's TRBD1 call cannot be checked. This CDR3 spans 14 amino acids. Germline-derived CDR1 and CDR2 are MNHEY and SVGEGT. Here the CDR3 reads CASTPTGQFNEQYF.

The chain combines TRBV7-9 with TRBJ2-7; no DNA is available, so the TRBD2 call from TCRdb remains unchecked. Germline CDR1 reads SEHNR; CDR2 reads FQNEAQ (reference sequence). CDR3 length equals 14 residues. The CDR3 loop reads CASSGRDSHYEQYF. Looking up the rest from reference TRBV7-9 and TRBJ2-7 gives the full variable domain: DTGVSQNPRHKITKRGQNVTFRCDPISEHNRLYWYRQTLGQGPEFLTYFQNEAQLEKSRLLSDRFSAERPKGSFSTLEIQRTEQGDSAMYLCASSGRDSHYEQYFGPGTRLTVT.

The chain links TRBV7-2 to TRBJ1-2; TCRdb's assignment of TRBD1 cannot be checked, as there is no DNA. This CDR3 comprises 15 residues. CDR1 is SGHTA, CDR2 FQGNSA, per germline. The CDR3 here is CASSLEIGQGYGYTF.

CDR3 loop: CASSLGSNYGYTF. The rearrangement links TRBV27 to TRBJ1-2. The CDR3 consists of 13 residues. The germline CDR1 and CDR2 sequences are MNHEY and SMNVEV (reference sequence).

The chain combines TRBV5-1 with TRBJ1-5; TCRdb's D call of TRBD1 is untestable without DNA. CDR1 SGHRS and CDR2 YFSETQ come from the germline V gene. CDR3 length equals 15 residues. CDR3 protein: CASSLDGGEVQPQHF.

V and J are TRBV28 and TRBJ1-2. The germline V gene has CDR1 MDHEN and CDR2 SYDVKM. CDR3 length equals 11 residues. The CDR3 loop is CASGRGYGYTF.

The J gene is TRBJ1-1, the V gene TRBV20-1; TCRdb calls TRBD1, which cannot be checked without DNA. The CDR3 spans 12 residues. Germline lookup yields CDR1 DFQATT and CDR2 SNEGSKA (reference sequence). The CDR3 here is CSARETGPEAFF.

The V and J genes are TRBV7-3 and TRBJ2-1; no DNA is available, so the TRBD1 call from TCRdb remains unchecked. CDR3 length: 16 residues. From germline, CDR1 is SGHTA and CDR2 FQGTGA. The CDR3 protein is CASSFSASGGYNEQFF.

The V call is TRBV5-5, the J call TRBJ2-1; TCRdb indicates TRBD2, and absent DNA this call remains unverified. The CDR3 contains 16 residues. In germline, CDR1 is SGHKS, CDR2 YYEKEE (reference sequence). CDR3 region: CASSLSSLPSYNEQFF.

V gene TRBV5-1 combines with J gene TRBJ1-2. CDR1 and CDR2 (germline): SGHRS, YFSETQ. CDR3 size: 15 residues. The CDR3 reads CASSLVEGPGDGYTF.

The genes are TRBV11-2 and TRBJ2-1; TCRdb designates TRBD1, a call that cannot be tested without DNA. This CDR3 is 12 amino acids long. Germline-derived CDR1 and CDR2 are SGHAT and FQNNGV. This CDR3 is CASSLAGVEQFF.

The chain employs TRBV10-3 and TRBJ2-2; there is no DNA to check the TCRdb D call of TRBD1. Germline V CDR1 and CDR2: ENHRY, SYGVKD. This CDR3 region has 15 residues. The CDR3 reads CAISDLDMNTGELFF.